This TCR beta chain comes out of a study of cytomegalovirus exposure and HLA in healthy donors. As regards this clone: The antigen remains unidentified.

Study-wide points: The classifier reportedly diagnosed cytomegalovirus status with high specificity and sensitivity.

Primers for the PCR totalled 60 Vbeta and 13 Jbeta. In the study's own analysis: There were tens of millions of unique TCR beta chains by a later count, and approximately 12 million of them were shared. Sequenced by immunoSEQ multiplex PCR; TCRdb stores in-frame clones only, minus some. Clone size and the V and J calls come from that table; the DNA yielded D and trimming. This repertoire shows over 80,000 clones, roughly 82% found once; its top ten account for nearly 3.5%. Though probably carrying unrecorded immune exposures, donors were nominally healthy at sampling. CDR3 length: 16 residues. Trimming cost V 1 base and J 3 bases; bases outside gene matches: 7. Germline lookup yields CDR1 MGHRA and CDR2 YSYEKL.

This TCR derives from a man aged 25 to 45 in good health and CMV-seropositive. The sample comprised PBMCs. This chain joins TRBV4-1 and TRBJ2-7, with TRBD2 matching over 9 bases. The chain's CDR3 is CASSQAASGKIYEQYF. CDR3 in DNA: TGCGCCAGCAGCCAAGCGGCTAGCGGGAAGATCTACGAGCAGTACTTC.